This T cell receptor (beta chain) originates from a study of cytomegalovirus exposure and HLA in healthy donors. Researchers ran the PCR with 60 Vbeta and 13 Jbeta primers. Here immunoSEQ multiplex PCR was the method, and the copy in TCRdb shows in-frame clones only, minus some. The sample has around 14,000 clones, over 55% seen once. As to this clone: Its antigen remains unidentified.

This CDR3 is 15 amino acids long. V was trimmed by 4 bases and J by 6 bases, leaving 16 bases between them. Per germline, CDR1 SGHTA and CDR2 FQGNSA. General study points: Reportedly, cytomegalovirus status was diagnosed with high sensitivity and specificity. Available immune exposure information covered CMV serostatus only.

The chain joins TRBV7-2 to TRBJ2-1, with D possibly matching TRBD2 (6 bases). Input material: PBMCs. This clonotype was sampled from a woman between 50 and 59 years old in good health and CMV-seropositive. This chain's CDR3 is CASSSSGTFGNEQFF. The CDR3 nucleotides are TGTGCCAGCAGCTCCTCCGGGACTTTCGGCAATGAGCAGTTCTTC.